This T cell receptor beta chain was sequenced for a study of regulatory T cells in long-lasting Graves disease. General study points: TRBV28 was favored in persistent disease, as were TRBJ1-2 and TRBJ2-5. Relative to new patients (around 1,000), persistent patients exhibited greater sharing of public clonotypes (around 3,000). Persistent Graves' patients showed less TCR diversity than newly diagnosed patients showed.

Germline V gene sequence: CDR1 SGHAT, CDR2 FQNNGV. V trimming: 5 bases; J trimming: 5 bases; junction bases outside the gene matches: 7. CDR3 size: 14 residues. This clonotype was observed at least ten times. Antigen unknown. This sample's time point: newly diagnosed GD, antithyroid drugs for less than 3 months. The authors made the TCR library using RNA they extracted from PBMCs. The diagnosis of Graves' disease used American Thyroid Association guidelines. CDR3-region Arm-PCR and iRepertoire HTBI primers produced the TCR beta libraries. TCRdb re-derived calls from the multiplex PCR reads in MiXCR, one entry per CDR3 protein. The data hold approximately 230,000 distinct CDR3 sequences, with about 18% observed a single time.

This TCR was sampled from a female donor with Graves disease. The sample was peripheral blood mononuclear cells (PBMCs), taken at new diagnosis, from a patient treated with antithyroid drugs. The chain uses TRBV11-2 and TRBJ2-7, with 9 bases fitting TRBD1. The chain's CDR3 is CASSKGTGNDEQYF. Written as DNA, the CDR3 is TGTGCCAGCAGCAAAGGGACAGGGAATGACGAGCAGTACTTC. Full variable domain (missing parts from reference TRBV11-2 and TRBJ2-7): EAGVAQSPRYKIIEKRQSVAFWCNPISGHATLYWYQQILGQGPKLLIQFQNNGVVDDSQLPKDRFSAERLKGVDSTLKIQPAKLEDSAVYLCASSKGTGNDEQYFGPGTRLTVT.